The subject of this entry is one TCR beta chain. Profiling relied on immunoSEQ multiplex PCR, and the TCRdb table lists in-frame clones only, not all of them. Altogether 50,000 to 80,000 clones are present, about 88% being singletons, with the ten largest covering 43%. The junction had 5 bases not matched to a gene; V was cut back by 11 bases and J by 8 bases. CDR1 and CDR2 from the germline V gene are LNHDA and SQIVND (reference sequence). The CDR3 has 10 residues. This specimen comes from a study of blood T cell repertoires in COVID-19. This chain joins TRBV19 and TRBJ1-1; 7 positions match TRBD1. The specimen sequenced was peripheral blood. The receptor was derived from a woman aged 60-70 years with COVID-19, enrolled during active disease. For the CDR3, the DNA is TGTGCCCTGGGGGGACAGGAAGCTTTCTTT. Translating it yields CALGGQEAFF. The variable domain in full, completed from reference TRBV19 and TRBJ1-1, reads DGGITQSPKYLFRKEGQNVTLSCEQNLNHDAMYWYRQDPGQGLRLIYYSQIVNDFQKGDIAEGYSVSREKKESFPLTVTSAQKNPTAFYLCALGGQEAFFGQGTRLTVV.